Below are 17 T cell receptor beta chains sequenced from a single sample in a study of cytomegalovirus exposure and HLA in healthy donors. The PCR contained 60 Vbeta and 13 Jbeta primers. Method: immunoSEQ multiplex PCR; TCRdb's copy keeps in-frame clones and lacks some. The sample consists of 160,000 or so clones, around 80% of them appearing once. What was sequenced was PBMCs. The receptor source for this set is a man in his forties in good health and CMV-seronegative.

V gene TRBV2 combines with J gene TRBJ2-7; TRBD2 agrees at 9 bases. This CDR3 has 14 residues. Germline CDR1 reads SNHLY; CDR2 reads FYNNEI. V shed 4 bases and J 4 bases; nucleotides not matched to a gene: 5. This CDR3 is CASSVIAGAYEQYF. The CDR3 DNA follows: TGTGCCAGCAGTGTTATAGCGGGAGCGTACGAGCAGTACTTC.

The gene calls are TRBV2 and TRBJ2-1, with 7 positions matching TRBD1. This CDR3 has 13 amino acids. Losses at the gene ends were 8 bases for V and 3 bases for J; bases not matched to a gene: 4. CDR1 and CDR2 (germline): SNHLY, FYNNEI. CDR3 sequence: CASRDSIYNEQFF. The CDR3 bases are TGTGCCAGCCGGGACAGCATCTACAATGAGCAGTTCTTC. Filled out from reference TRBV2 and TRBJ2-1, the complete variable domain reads EPEVTQTPSHQVTQMGQEVILRCVPISNHLYFYWYRQILGQKVEFLVSFYNNEISEKSEIFDDQFSVERPDGSNFTLKIRSTKLEDSAMYFCASRDSIYNEQFFGPGTRLTVL.

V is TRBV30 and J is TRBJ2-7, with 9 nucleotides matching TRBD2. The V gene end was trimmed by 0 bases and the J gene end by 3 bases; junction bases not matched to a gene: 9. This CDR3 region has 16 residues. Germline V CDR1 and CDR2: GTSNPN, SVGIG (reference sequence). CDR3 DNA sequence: TGTGCCTGGAGTGTAATGGGTAGCGGGAGTTTCTACGAGCAGTACTTC. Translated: CAWSVMGSGSFYEQYF.

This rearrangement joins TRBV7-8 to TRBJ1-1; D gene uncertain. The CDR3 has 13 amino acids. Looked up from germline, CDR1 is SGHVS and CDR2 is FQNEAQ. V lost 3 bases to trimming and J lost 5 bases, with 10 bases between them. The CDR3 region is CASSFEVRTEAFF. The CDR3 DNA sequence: TGTGCCAGCAGCTTCGAGGTCCGGACTGAAGCTTTCTTT.

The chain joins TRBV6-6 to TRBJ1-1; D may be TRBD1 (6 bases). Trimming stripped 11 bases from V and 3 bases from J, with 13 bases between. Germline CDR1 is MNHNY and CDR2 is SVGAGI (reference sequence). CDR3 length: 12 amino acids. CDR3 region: CAGGGLDTEAFF. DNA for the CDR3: TGTGCCGGGGGGGGCCTGGACACTGAAGCTTTCTTT.

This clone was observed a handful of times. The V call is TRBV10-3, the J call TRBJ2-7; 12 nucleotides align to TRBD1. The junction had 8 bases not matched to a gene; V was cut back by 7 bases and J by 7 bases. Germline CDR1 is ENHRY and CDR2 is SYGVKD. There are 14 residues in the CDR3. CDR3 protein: CAIIEGQGAGEQYF. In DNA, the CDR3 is TGTGCCATCATCGAGGGACAGGGGGCGGGTGAGCAGTACTTC.

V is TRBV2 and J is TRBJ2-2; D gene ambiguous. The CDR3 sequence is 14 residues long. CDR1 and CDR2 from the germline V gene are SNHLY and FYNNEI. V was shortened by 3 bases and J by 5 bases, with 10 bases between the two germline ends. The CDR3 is CASSDEMRTGELFF. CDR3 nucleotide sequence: TGTGCCAGCAGTGACGAGATGCGTACCGGGGAGCTGTTTTTT.

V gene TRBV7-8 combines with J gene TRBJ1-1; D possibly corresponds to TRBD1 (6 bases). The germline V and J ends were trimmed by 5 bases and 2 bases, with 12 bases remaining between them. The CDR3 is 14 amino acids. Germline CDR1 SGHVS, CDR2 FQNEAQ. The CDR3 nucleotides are TGTGCCAGCAGCAAGGGGGTCAGAAACACTGAAGCTTTCTTT. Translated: CASSKGVRNTEAFF.

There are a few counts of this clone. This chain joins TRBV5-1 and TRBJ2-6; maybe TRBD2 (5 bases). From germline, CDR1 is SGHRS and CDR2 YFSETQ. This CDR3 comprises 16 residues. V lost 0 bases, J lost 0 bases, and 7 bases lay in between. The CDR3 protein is CASSLGGHSGANVLTF. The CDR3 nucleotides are TGCGCCAGCAGCTTGGGCGGGCACTCTGGGGCCAACGTCCTGACTTTC.

The CDR3 protein is CATSRDPGVTEAFF. The DNA for the CDR3 is TGTGCCACCAGCAGAGATCCGGGGGTCACTGAAGCTTTCTTT. The chain uses TRBV15 and TRBJ1-1; the D gene is possibly TRBD1 (5 bases). The CDR3 loop spans 14 amino acids. The germline gives CDR1 LNHNV, CDR2 YYDKDF (reference sequence). Trimming pared 0 bases from V and 4 bases from J, leaving 9 bases between.

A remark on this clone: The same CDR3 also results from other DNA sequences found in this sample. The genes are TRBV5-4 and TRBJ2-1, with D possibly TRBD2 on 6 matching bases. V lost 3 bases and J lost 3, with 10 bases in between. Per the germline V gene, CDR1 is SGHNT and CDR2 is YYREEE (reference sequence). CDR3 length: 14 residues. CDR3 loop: CASSSAGLYNEQFF. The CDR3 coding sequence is TGTGCCAGCAGCTCCGCGGGACTCTACAATGAGCAGTTCTTC.

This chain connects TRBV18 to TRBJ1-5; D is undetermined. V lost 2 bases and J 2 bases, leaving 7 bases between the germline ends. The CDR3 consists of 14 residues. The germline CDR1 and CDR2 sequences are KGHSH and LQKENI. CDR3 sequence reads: CASSPGPGNQPQHF. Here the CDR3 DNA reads TGTGCCAGCTCACCAGGGCCCGGCAATCAGCCCCAGCATTTT.

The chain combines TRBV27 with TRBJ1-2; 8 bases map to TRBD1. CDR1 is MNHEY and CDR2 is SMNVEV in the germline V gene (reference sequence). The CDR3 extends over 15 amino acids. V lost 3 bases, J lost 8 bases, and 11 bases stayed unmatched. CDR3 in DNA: TGTGCCAGCAGTTTCGGGACAGGCGAAGCGGGCGGCTACACCTTC. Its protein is CASSFGTGEAGGYTF.

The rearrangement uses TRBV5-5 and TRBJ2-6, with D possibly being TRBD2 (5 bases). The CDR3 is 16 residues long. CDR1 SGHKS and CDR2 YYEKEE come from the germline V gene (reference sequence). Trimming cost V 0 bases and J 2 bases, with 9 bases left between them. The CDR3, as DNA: TGTGCCAGCAGCTTGGGGACGGGAACTGGGGCCAACGTCCTGACTTTC. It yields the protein CASSLGTGTGANVLTF.

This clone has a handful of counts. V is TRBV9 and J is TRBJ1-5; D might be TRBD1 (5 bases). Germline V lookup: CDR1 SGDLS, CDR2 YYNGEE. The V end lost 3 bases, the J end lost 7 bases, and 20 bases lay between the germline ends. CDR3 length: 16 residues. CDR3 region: CASSGPGGVPGQPQHF. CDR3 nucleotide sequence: TGTGCCAGCAGCGGGCCGGGGGGGGTTCCTGGGCAGCCCCAGCATTTT.

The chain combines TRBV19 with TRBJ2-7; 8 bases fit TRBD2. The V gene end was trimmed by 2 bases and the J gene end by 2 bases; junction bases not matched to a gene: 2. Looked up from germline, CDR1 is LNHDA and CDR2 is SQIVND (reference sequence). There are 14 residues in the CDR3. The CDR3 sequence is CASSIQAGAYEQYF. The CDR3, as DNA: TGTGCCAGTAGTATACAAGCGGGGGCCTACGAGCAGTACTTC.

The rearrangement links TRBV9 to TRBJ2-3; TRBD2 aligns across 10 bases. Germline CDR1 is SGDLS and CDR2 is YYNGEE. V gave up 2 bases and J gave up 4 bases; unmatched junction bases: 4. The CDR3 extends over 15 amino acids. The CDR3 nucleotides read TGTGCCAGCAGCGTCGCTAGCGGGAGCCCAGATACGCAGTATTTT. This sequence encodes CASSVASGSPDTQYF.